This T cell receptor (beta chain) was identified during a study of beta chain features in type 1 diabetes. Study-level points and caveats: Overrepresentation of cells with high TCR expression could result from cDNA sequencing. Type 1 diabetes patients showed a moderate but significant shortening of TCRB CDR3s in all four CD4+ subsets. A PCR bias possibly favoring shorter templates would apply equally to patients and controls.

Of the isolated RNA, all was reverse transcribed, and so the sequenced material was expressed TCRB transcripts. Profiled with immunoSEQ multiplex PCR; TCRdb holds only in-frame clones, not every one. Of 500,000 to 800,000 clones listed, roughly 12% are singletons. Germline-derived CDR1 and CDR2 are LGHNA and YSLEER. The V end was cut by 0 bases, the J end by 3 bases, with 13 bases between. The CDR3 spans 16 residues. Sorting that relied on CD45RO/CCR7/CD25/CD127/CD95/CD27 yielded CD4+ naive, central memory, regulatory and stem cell-like memory cells. As regards this clone: The antigen remains undetermined.

The receptor's source is a young man with type 1 diabetes. Source material: naive CD4+ T cells from blood. The V call is TRBV4-3, the J call TRBJ2-3; D gene uncertain. For the CDR3, the DNA is TGCGCCAGCAGCCAAGATCGGGTGGGGTATACAGATACGCAGTATTTT. It specifies CASSQDRVGYTDTQYF.